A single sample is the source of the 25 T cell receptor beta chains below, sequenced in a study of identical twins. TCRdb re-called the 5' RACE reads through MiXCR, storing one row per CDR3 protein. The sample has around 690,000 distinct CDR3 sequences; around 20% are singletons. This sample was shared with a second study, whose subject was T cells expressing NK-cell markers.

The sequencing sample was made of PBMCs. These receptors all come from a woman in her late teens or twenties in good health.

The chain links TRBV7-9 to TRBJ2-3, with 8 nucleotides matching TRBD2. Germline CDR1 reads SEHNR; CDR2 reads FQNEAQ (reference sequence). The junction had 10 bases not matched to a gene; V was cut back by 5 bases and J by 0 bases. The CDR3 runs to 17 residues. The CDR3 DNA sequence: TGTGCCAGCAGCGGCCTAGCGGGCCGCCCCAGCACAGATACGCAGTATTTT. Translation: CASSGLAGRPSTDTQYF. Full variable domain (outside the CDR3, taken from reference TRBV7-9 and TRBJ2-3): DTGVSQNPRHKITKRGQNVTFRCDPISEHNRLYWYRQTLGQGPEFLTYFQNEAQLEKSRLLSDRFSAERPKGSFSTLEIQRTEQGDSAMYLCASSGLAGRPSTDTQYFGPGTRLTVL.

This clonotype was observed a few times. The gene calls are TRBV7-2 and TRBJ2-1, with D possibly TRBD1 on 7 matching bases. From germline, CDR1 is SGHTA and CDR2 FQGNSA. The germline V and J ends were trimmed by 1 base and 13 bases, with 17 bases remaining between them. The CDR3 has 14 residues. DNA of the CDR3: TGTGCCAGCAGCTTAGACGGTGGCAGGGGGGACCAGTTCTTC. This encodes CASSLDGGRGDQFF. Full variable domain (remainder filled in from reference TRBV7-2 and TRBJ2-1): GAGVSQSPSNKVTEKGKDVELRCDPISGHTALYWYRQSLGQGLEFLIYFQGNSAPDKSGLPSDRFSAERTGGSVSTLTIQRTQQEDSAVYLCASSLDGGRGDQFFGPGTRLTVL.

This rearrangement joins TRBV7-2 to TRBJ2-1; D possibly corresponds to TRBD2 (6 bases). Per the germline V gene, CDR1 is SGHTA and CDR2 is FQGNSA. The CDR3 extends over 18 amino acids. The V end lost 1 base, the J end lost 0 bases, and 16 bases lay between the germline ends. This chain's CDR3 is CASSLGSRTTSSYNEQFF. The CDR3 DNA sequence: TGTGCCAGCAGCTTAGGCTCTAGGACTACAAGCTCCTACAATGAGCAGTTCTTC. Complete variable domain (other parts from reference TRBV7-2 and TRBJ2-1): GAGVSQSPSNKVTEKGKDVELRCDPISGHTALYWYRQSLGQGLEFLIYFQGNSAPDKSGLPSDRFSAERTGGSVSTLTIQRTQQEDSAVYLCASSLGSRTTSSYNEQFFGPGTRLTVL.

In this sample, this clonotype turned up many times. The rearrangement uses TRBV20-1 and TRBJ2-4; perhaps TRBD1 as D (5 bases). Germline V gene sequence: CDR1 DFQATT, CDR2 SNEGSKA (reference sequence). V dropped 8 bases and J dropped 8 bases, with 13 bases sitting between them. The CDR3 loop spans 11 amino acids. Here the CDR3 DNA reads TGCAGTTCCTACAGGAGCGACATTCAGTACTTC. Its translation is CSSYRSDIQYF.

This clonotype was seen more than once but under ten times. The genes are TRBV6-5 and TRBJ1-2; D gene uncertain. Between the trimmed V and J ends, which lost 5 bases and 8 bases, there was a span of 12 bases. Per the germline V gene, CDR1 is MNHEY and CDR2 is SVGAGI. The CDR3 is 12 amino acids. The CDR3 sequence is CASSGLGWGYTF. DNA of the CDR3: TGTGCCAGCAGTGGGCTGGGATGGGGCTACACCTTC.

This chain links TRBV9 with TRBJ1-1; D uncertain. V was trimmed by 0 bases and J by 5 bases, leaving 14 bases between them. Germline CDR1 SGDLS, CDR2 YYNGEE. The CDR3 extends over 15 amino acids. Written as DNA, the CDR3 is TGTGCCAGCAGCGTAGGGGCAGGAAAAGTTACTGAAGCTTTCTTT. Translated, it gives CASSVGAGKVTEAFF.

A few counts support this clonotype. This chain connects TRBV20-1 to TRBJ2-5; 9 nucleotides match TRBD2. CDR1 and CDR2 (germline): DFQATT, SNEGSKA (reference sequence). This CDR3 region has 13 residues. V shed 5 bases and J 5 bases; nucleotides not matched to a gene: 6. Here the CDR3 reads CSAQAGGPETQYF. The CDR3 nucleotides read TGCAGTGCTCAGGCGGGAGGGCCGGAGACCCAGTACTTC.

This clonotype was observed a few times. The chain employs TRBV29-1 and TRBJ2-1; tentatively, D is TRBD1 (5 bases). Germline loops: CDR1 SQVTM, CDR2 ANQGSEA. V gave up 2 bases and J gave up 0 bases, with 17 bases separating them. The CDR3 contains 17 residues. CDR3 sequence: CSVESASPQGSYNEQFF. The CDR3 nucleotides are TGCAGCGTTGAATCCGCGAGTCCCCAGGGCTCCTACAATGAGCAGTTCTTC.

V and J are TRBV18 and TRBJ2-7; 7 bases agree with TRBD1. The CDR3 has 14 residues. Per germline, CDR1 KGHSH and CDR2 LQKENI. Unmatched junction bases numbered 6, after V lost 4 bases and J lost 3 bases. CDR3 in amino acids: CASSQGAPDYEQYF. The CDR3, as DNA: TGTGCCAGCTCACAGGGGGCTCCGGACTACGAGCAGTACTTC.

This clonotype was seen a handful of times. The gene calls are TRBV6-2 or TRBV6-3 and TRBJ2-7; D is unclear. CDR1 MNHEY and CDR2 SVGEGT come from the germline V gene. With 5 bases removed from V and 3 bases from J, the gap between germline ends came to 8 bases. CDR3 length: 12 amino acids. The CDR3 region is CASSTVNYEQYF. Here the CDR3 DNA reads TGTGCCAGCAGTACAGTGAACTACGAGCAGTACTTC.

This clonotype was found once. The chain's CDR3 is CASSVGRGQETQYF. The CDR3 coding sequence is TGTGCCAGCAGCGTAGGCAGGGGGCAGGAGACCCAGTACTTC. The chain links TRBV9 to TRBJ2-5; 8 nucleotides agree with TRBD1. CDR3 length: 14 residues. V lost 0 bases to trimming and J lost 5 bases; unmatched junction nucleotides: 3. CDR1 and CDR2 from the germline V gene are SGDLS and YYNGEE.

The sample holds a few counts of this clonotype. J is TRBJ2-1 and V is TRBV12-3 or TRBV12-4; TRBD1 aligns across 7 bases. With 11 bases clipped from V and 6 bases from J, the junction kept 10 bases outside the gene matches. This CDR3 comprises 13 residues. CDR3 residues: CAGRSRDSNEQFF. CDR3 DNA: TGTGCCGGGAGATCCCGGGACAGCAATGAGCAGTTCTTC.

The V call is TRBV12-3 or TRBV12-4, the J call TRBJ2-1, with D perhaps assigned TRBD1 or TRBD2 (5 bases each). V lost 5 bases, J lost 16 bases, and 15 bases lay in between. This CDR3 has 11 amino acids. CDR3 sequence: CASSPRDPLFF. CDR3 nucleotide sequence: TGTGCCAGCAGTCCCCGGGACCCCCTCTTCTTC.

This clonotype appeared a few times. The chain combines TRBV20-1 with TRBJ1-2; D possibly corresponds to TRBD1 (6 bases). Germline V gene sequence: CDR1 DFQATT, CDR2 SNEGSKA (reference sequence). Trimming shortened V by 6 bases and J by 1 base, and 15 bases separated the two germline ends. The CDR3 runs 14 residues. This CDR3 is CSAPRTDLNYGYTF. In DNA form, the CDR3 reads TGCAGTGCACCCCGGACAGATCTTAACTATGGCTACACCTTC.

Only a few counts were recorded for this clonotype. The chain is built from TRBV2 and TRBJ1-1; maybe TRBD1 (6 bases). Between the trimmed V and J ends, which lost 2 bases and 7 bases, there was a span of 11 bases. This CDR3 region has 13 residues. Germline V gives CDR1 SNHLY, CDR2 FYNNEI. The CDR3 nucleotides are TGTGCCAGCAGTGAAACGGAAGGGGGTGAAGCTTTCTTT. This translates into CASSETEGGEAFF.

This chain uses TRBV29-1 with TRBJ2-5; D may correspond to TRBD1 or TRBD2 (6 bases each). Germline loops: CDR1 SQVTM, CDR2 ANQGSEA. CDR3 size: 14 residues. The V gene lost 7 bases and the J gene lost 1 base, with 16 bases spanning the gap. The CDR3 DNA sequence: TGCAGCGCCCGAGGAGGGACATTCCAAGAGACCCAGTACTTC. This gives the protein CSARGGTFQETQYF.

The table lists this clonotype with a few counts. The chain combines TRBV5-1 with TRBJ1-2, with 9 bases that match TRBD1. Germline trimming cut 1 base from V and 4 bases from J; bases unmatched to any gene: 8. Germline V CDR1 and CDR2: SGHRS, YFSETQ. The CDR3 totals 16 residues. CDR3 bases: TGCGCCAGCAGCTTGCACGGCGGACAGGGGAGCTATGGCTACACCTTC. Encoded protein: CASSLHGGQGSYGYTF.

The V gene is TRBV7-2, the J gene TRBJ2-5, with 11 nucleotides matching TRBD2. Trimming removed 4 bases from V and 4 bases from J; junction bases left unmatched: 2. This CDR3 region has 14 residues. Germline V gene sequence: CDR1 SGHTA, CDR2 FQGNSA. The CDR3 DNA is TGTGCCAGCAGCTGGGGACTAGCGGCAGAGACCCAGTACTTC. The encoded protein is CASSWGLAAETQYF.

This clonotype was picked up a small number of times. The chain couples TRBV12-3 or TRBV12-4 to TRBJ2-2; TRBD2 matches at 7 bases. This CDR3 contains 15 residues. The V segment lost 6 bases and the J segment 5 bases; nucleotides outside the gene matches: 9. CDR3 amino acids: CASSSPGGGTGELFF. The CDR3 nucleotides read TGTGCCAGCAGCTCCCCGGGAGGAGGAACCGGGGAGCTGTTTTTT.

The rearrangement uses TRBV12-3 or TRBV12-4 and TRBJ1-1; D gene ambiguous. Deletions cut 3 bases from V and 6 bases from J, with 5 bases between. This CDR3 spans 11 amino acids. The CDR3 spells CASSFHSEAFF. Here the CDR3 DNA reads TGTGCCAGCAGTTTTCATTCTGAAGCTTTCTTT.

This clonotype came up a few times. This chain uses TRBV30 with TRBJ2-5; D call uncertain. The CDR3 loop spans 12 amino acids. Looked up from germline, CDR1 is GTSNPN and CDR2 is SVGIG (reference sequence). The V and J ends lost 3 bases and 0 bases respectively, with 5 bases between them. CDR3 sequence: CAWRENQETQYF. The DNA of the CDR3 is TGTGCCTGGAGGGAGAACCAAGAGACCCAGTACTTC.

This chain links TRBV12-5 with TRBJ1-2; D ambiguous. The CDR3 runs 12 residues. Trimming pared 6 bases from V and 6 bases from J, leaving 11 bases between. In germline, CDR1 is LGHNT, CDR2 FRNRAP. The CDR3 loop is CASGEDSHGYTF. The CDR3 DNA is TGTGCTAGTGGGGAAGATTCCCATGGCTACACCTTC.

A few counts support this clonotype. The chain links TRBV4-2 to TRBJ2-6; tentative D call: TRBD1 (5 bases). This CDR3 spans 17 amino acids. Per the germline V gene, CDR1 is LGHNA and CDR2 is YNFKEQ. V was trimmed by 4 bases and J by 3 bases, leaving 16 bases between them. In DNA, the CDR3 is TGTGCCAGCAGCCCTGGACATGTCCTGGTTGGGGCCAACGTCCTGACTTTC. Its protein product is CASSPGHVLVGANVLTF.

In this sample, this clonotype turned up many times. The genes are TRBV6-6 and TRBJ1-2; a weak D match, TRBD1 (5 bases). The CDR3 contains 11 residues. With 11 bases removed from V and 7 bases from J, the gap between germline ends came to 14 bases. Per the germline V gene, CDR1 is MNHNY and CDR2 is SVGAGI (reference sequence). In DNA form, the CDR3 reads TGTGCCGGGGGGGAGGCGGGTGGCTACACCTTC. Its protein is CAGGEAGGYTF.

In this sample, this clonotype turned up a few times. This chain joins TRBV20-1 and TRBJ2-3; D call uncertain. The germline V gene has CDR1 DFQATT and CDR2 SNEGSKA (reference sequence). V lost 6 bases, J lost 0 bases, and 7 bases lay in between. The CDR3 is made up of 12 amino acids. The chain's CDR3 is CSAIDSTDTQYF. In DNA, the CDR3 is TGCAGTGCGATAGATAGCACAGATACGCAGTATTTT.